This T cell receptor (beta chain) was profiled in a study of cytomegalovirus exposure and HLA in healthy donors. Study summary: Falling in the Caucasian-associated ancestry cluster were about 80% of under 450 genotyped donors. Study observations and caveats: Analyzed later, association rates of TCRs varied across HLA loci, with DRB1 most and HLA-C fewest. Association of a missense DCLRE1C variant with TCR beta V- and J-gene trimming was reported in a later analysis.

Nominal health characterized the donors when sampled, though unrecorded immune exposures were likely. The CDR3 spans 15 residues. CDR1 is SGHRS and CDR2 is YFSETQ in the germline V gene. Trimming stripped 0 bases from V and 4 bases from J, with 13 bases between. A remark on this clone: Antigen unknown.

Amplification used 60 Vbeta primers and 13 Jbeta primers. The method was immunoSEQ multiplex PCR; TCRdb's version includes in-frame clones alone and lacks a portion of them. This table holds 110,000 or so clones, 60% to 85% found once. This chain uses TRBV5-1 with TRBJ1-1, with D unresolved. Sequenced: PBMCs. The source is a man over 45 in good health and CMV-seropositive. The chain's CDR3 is CASSLGSGLFTEAFF. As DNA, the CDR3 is TGCGCCAGCAGCTTGGGTTCTGGACTGTTCACTGAAGCTTTCTTT.